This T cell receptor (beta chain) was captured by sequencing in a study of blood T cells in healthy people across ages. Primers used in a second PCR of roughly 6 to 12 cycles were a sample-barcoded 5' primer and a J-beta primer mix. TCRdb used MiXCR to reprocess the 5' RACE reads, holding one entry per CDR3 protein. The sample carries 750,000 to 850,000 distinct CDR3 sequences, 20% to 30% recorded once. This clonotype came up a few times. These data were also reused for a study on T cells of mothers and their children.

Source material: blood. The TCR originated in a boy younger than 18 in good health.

The CDR3 spells CASSSQTVGYEQYF. As DNA, the CDR3 is TGTGCCAGCAGTTCCCAGACGGTGGGATACGAGCAGTACTTC. This chain connects TRBV6-5 to TRBJ2-7; no definite D call. The V end was cut by 4 bases, the J end by 4 bases, with 14 bases between. The length of the CDR3 is 14 residues. Germline V gene sequence: CDR1 MNHEY, CDR2 SVGAGI.